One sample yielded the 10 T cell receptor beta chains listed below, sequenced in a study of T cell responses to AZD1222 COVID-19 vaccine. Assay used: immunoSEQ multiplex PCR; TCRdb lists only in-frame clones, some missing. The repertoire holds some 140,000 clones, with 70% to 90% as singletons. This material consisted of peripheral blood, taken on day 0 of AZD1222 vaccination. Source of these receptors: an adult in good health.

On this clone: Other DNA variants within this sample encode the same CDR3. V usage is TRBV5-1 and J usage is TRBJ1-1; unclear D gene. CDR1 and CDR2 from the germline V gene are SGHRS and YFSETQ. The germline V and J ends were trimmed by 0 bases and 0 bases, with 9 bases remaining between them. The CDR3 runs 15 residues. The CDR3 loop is CASSLVAGLNTEAFF. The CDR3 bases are TGCGCCAGCAGCTTGGTGGCAGGCTTGAACACTGAAGCTTTCTTT.

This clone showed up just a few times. CDR3 DNA: TGTGCCAGCAGTGAACCCCCTGGGGCCAACGTCCTGACTTTC. Translating gives CASSEPPGANVLTF. The chain combines TRBV2 with TRBJ2-6; D call uncertain. Per the germline V gene, CDR1 is SNHLY and CDR2 is FYNNEI. Trimming left V 2 bases short and J 2 bases short, with 4 bases between. The length of the CDR3 is 14 residues.

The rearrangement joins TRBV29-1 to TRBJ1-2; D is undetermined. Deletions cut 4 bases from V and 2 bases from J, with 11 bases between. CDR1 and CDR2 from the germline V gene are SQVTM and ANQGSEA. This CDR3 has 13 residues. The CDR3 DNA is TGCAGCGTTGGAGGGAATGAAAACTATGGCTACACCTTC. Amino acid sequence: CSVGGNENYGYTF.

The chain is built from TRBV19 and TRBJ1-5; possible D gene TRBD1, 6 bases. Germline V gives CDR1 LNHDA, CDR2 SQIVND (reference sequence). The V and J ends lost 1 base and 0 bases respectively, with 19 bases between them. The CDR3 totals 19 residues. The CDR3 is CASSIVGTSPSFSNQPQHF. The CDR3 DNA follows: TGTGCCAGTAGTATAGTCGGGACATCACCTTCTTTTAGCAATCAGCCCCAGCATTTT.

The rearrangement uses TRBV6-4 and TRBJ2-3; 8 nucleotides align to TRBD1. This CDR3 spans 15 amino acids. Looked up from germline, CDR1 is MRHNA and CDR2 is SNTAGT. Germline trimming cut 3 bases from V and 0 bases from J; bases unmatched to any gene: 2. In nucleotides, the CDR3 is TGTGCCAGCAGTGAAGGACAGGGAAGCACAGATACGCAGTATTTT. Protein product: CASSEGQGSTDTQYF.

The CDR3 region has the DNA TGTGCCAGTAGTACCGACATCATCGAAGGGTATGGCTACACCTTC. As protein: CASSTDIIEGYGYTF. J is TRBJ1-2 and V is TRBV19, with D unclear. The CDR3 loop spans 15 amino acids. Germline V gene data show CDR1 as LNHDA and CDR2 as SQIVND (reference sequence). V was shortened by 4 bases and J by 5 bases, with 17 bases between the two germline ends.

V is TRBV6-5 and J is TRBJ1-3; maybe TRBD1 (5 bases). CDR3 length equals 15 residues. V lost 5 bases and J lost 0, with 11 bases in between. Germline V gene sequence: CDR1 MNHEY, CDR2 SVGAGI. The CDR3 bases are TGTGCCAGCAGTCTGGGACCTCCCTCTGGAAACACCATATATTTT. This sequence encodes CASSLGPPSGNTIYF.

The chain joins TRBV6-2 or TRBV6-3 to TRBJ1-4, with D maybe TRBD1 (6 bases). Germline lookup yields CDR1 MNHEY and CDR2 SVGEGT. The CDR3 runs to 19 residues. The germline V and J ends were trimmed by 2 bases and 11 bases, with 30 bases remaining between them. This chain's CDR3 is CASSYAGLFGQSPMGKLFF. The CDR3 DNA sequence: TGTGCCAGCAGTTACGCAGGGCTTTTTGGACAGTCACCCATGGGGAAACTGTTTTTT.

This chain's CDR3 is CASSLAGYYGGYTF. CDR3 sequence (DNA): TGTGCCAGCAGTTTGGCAGGGTATTATGGGGGCTACACCTTC. V and J are TRBV27 and TRBJ1-2, with D perhaps matching TRBD1 (5 bases). This CDR3 comprises 14 residues. Germline V gives CDR1 MNHEY, CDR2 SMNVEV (reference sequence). Between the trimmed V and J ends, which lost 3 bases and 8 bases, there was a span of 16 bases.

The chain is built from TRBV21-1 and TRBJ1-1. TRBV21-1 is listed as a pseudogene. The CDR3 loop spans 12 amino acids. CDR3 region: CASSSRVREAFF. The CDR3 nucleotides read TGTGCCAGCAGCAGTAGGGTGAGGGAAGCTTTCTTT.